The 28 T cell receptor beta chains presented below share a single source sample, sequenced in a study of molecular identifiers for immune sequencing clone quantification. TCRdb independently ran MiXCR on the PCR reads; one entry per CDR3 protein. The table has roughly 100,000 distinct CDR3 sequences, 30% to 45% seen once. The specimen sequenced was naive CD8+ T cells from blood, with Jurkat cell RNA spiked in. Subset defined: FACS-sorted CD8+CD4-CCR7+CD45RA+ naive T cells. The receptor source for this set is a human donor in good health. Some libraries in this study had Jurkat cell RNA spiked in.

Concerning this clonotype: This clone may be a read error of a much larger clone one base away. The genes are TRBV7-9 and TRBJ2-3; 8 bases map to TRBD1. This CDR3 is 15 amino acids long. Germline V gene sequence: CDR1 SEHNR, CDR2 FQNEAQ (reference sequence). CDR3 sequence reads: CASSTGQGSTDTQNF. CDR3 coding DNA: TGTGCCAGCAGCACTGGACAGGGAAGCACAGATACGCAGAATTTT.

This chain connects TRBV23-1 to TRBJ2-1; D possibly matches TRBD1 or TRBD2 (5 bases each). TRBV23-1 is an open reading frame whose function is uncertain. The CDR3 covers 17 residues. V was clipped by 2 bases and J by 10 bases, with 24 bases between them. The CDR3 DNA reads as TGCGCCAGCAGTCAACCTTGGGACCGCCTTACCTACGAAGAGCAGTTCTTC. Its protein is CASSQPWDRLTYEEQFF.

In this sample, this clonotype turned up many times. This sequence joins TRBV5-4 and TRBJ2-7; 7 positions match TRBD1. The V and J ends lost 0 bases and 3 bases, in that order; junction bases with no gene match: 3. The CDR3 is made up of 14 amino acids. Germline CDR1 is SGHNT and CDR2 is YYREEE (reference sequence). CDR3 residues: CASSLAGGYYEQYF. The CDR3 coding sequence is TGTGCCAGCAGCTTGGCAGGGGGTTACTACGAGCAGTACTTC.

V usage is TRBV24-1 and J usage is TRBJ2-1; tentatively, D is TRBD1 (6 bases). The CDR3 has 16 residues. CDR1 KGHDR and CDR2 SFDVKD come from the germline V gene. Trimming cost V 1 base and J 1 base, with 10 bases left between them. DNA of the CDR3: TGTGCCACCAGTGATTTACCACAGGGATCCTACAATGAGCAGTTCTTC. It specifies CATSDLPQGSYNEQFF.

This clonotype appeared a few times. V usage is TRBV25-1 and J usage is TRBJ2-4; perhaps TRBD2 as D (5 bases). Trimming took off 5 bases at V and 3 bases at J, with 8 bases between the two ends. From germline, CDR1 is MGHDK and CDR2 SYGVNS. This CDR3 contains 13 residues. The CDR3 bases are TGTGCCAGCAGTCGCCGGGACAAAAACATTCAGTACTTC. Translation: CASSRRDKNIQYF.

The chain combines TRBV19 with TRBJ2-3; D perhaps matches TRBD2 (6 bases). CDR1 LNHDA and CDR2 SQIVND come from the germline V gene (reference sequence). This CDR3 is built from 15 residues. Trimming stripped 6 bases from V and 0 bases from J, with 13 bases between. The CDR3 coding sequence is TGTGCCAGTAGCCCGGGACTCCGGAGCACAGATACGCAGTATTTT. It codes for CASSPGLRSTDTQYF.

This chain uses TRBV12-3 or TRBV12-4 with TRBJ2-7; D unresolved. V lost 0 bases and J lost 3, with 9 bases in between. The CDR3 is made up of 14 amino acids. The CDR3 DNA reads as TGTGCCAGCAGTTTAGCGCTTGGGATCTACGAGCAGTACTTC. It specifies CASSLALGIYEQYF.

The table lists this clonotype with many counts. V and J are TRBV13 and TRBJ2-5; no clear D. Germline lookup yields CDR1 PRHDT and CDR2 FYEKMQ (reference sequence). The CDR3 runs 12 residues. The V end lost 0 bases, the J end lost 2 bases, and 1 base lay between the germline ends. The CDR3 spells CASSLGQETQYF. The CDR3 DNA reads as TGTGCCAGCAGCTTAGGTCAAGAGACCCAGTACTTC.

The rearrangement links TRBV7-9 to TRBJ2-1, with 10 bases matching TRBD2. With 4 bases clipped from V and 7 bases from J, the junction kept 7 bases outside the gene matches. There are 15 residues in the CDR3. Germline V lookup: CDR1 SEHNR, CDR2 FQNEAQ (reference sequence). In DNA, the CDR3 is TGTGCCAGCAGCTCCGGAGCGGGAGGGCCGAATGAGCAGTTCTTC. Amino acid sequence: CASSSGAGGPNEQFF.

On this clonotype itself: As the CDR3 is not closed by the conserved phenylalanine or tryptophan, this likely results from a read error. This chain joins TRBV6-5 and TRBJ1-1; D not certain. The length of the CDR3 is 14 residues. CDR1 and CDR2 (germline): MNHEY, SVGAGI. V was pared by 6 bases and J by 5 bases, with 16 bases between. The CDR3 DNA follows: TGTGCCAGCAGCCCACGATCGCTGGGGACTGAAGCTTTCATT. It specifies CASSPRSLGTEAFI.

The chain is built from TRBV3-1 and TRBJ2-3; D may be TRBD2 (6 bases). Deletions cut 0 bases from V and 2 bases from J, with 9 bases between. CDR1 is LGHDT and CDR2 is YNNKEL in the germline V gene (reference sequence). The CDR3 is 15 residues long. Here the CDR3 reads CASSQEAGNTDTQYF. As DNA, the CDR3 is TGTGCCAGCAGCCAAGAGGCGGGAAACACAGATACGCAGTATTTT.

In the case of this clonotype: At one end the junction does not follow the germline gene, possibly because of a read error. The chain joins TRBV15 to TRBJ1-5, with D hard to call. In germline, CDR1 is LNHNV, CDR2 YYDKDF (reference sequence). The CDR3 length is 13 residues. The CDR3 nucleotides read TGTGCCACCGGCAGAGATCGCAATCAGCCCCAGCATTTT. As protein: CATGRDRNQPQHF.

This clonotype was found a few times. The chain combines TRBV25-1 with TRBJ2-7; TRBD2 agrees at 14 bases. V dropped 9 bases and J dropped 2; count of bases not matched to a gene: 6. This CDR3 comprises 15 residues. The germline V gene has CDR1 MGHDK and CDR2 SYGVNS. This CDR3 reads CASRLAGGPPYEQYF. Here the CDR3 DNA reads TGTGCCAGTAGACTAGCGGGAGGGCCTCCCTACGAGCAGTACTTC.

This clonotype was seen more than once but under ten times. This chain connects TRBV27 to TRBJ1-1; 7 bases are shared with TRBD1. The germline gives CDR1 MNHEY, CDR2 SMNVEV (reference sequence). V lost 5 bases and J lost 4; bases outside the gene matches: 7. The CDR3 contains 14 residues. CDR3 coding DNA: TGTGCCAGCAGTCCCCGGCAGGGGGTCACTGAAGCTTTCTTT. It encodes CASSPRQGVTEAFF.

The rearrangement uses TRBV9 and TRBJ1-6; D is undetermined. The CDR3 covers 12 residues. V lost 5 bases and J 9 bases, leaving 9 bases between the germline ends. The germline CDR1 and CDR2 sequences are SGDLS and YYNGEE. The CDR3 DNA reads TGTGCCAGCAGTGGGTGGGGTTCACCCCTCCACTTT. Translation gives CASSGWGSPLHF.

Worth noting for this clonotype: It is likely a read error, because the conserved phenylalanine at the end of the CDR3 is missing. V usage is TRBV15 and J usage is TRBJ2-3, with D possibly matching TRBD2 (5 bases). The V and J ends lost 5 bases and 6 bases respectively, with 12 bases between them. The CDR3 runs 13 residues. Germline V gene sequence: CDR1 LNHNV, CDR2 YYDKDF (reference sequence). As DNA, the CDR3 is TGTGCCACCAGCGAAGGACTCTTGGATACGCAGTATATT. It specifies CATSEGLLDTQYI.

The chain recombines TRBV28 with TRBJ2-2; maybe TRBD2 (7 bases). There are 16 residues in the CDR3. Trimming shortened V by 4 bases and J by 3 bases, and 15 bases separated the two germline ends. The germline V gene has CDR1 MDHEN and CDR2 SYDVKM. CDR3 residues: CASSWGGGLYTGELFF. CDR3 in DNA: TGTGCCAGCAGTTGGGGGGGCGGGCTCTACACCGGGGAGCTGTTTTTT.

V gene TRBV27 combines with J gene TRBJ2-3, with D tentatively TRBD1 (6 bases). Germline V lookup: CDR1 MNHEY, CDR2 SMNVEV (reference sequence). Trimming cost V 1 base and J 7 bases, with 18 bases left between them. The CDR3 sequence is 16 residues long. As DNA, the CDR3 is TGTGCCAGCAGTTTATGGGACACTAGGGATACAAATACGCAGTATTTT. Translating gives CASSLWDTRDTNTQYF.

The chain has TRBV19 and TRBJ2-6; unclear D gene. CDR3 length: 13 residues. Germline V gene lookup returns CDR1 LNHDA and CDR2 SQIVND (reference sequence). V lost 9 bases to trimming and J lost 3 bases, with 9 bases between them. This CDR3 is CASDYDGANVLTF. CDR3 DNA: TGTGCCAGCGATTATGATGGGGCCAACGTCCTGACTTTC.

V gene TRBV7-9 combines with J gene TRBJ2-5; 9 bases line up with TRBD2. Germline V gene lookup returns CDR1 SEHNR and CDR2 FQNEAQ (reference sequence). V trimming: 5 bases; J trimming: 2 bases; junction bases outside the gene matches: 9. This CDR3 spans 16 amino acids. DNA of the CDR3: TGTGCCAGCAGCCCGCAGCGGGAGGAGGATCAAGAGACCCAGTACTTC. This translates into CASSPQREEDQETQYF.

CDR3 in amino acids: CASSAPDNPYEQYF. In DNA form, the CDR3 reads TGTGCCAGCAGCGCCCCAGACAACCCCTACGAGCAGTACTTC. V and J are TRBV9 and TRBJ2-7; D ambiguous. The germline CDR1 and CDR2 sequences are SGDLS and YYNGEE. V was pared by 3 bases and J by 2 bases, with 12 bases between. The CDR3 extends over 14 amino acids.

CDR3 DNA: TGTGCCAGCAGCCCGTCCGTGACACCAGCTTATTTCTTT. Translation: CASSPSVTPAYFF. This chain joins TRBV7-9 and TRBJ1-1; D not resolved. V dropped 5 bases and J dropped 13 bases, with 20 bases sitting between them. Per the germline V gene, CDR1 is SEHNR and CDR2 is FQNEAQ (reference sequence). The CDR3 has 13 amino acids.

The rearrangement uses TRBV10-3 and TRBJ2-7, with unresolved D. Germline CDR1 reads ENHRY; CDR2 reads SYGVKD. Trimming removed 3 bases at V and 3 bases at J, with 3 bases between. CDR3 length: 11 residues. The CDR3 DNA follows: TGTGCCATCAGTGACCTCTACGAGCAGTACTTC. Translating it yields CAISDLYEQYF.

The chain joins TRBV28 to TRBJ2-5; 8 bases map to TRBD2. Germline loops: CDR1 MDHEN, CDR2 SYDVKM. Unmatched junction bases numbered 3, after V lost 2 bases and J lost 1 base. The CDR3 has 15 residues. The CDR3 spells CASSLRTSSQETQYF. The DNA for the CDR3 is TGTGCCAGCAGTTTAAGGACTAGCTCCCAAGAGACCCAGTACTTC.

Only a few counts were recorded for this clonotype. The V call is TRBV19, the J call TRBJ1-1; TRBD1 aligns across 9 bases. The CDR3 runs 15 residues. Germline CDR1 is LNHDA and CDR2 is SQIVND (reference sequence). Trimming at V came to 4 bases and at J to 6 bases, leaving 9 bases not matched to a gene. CDR3 in DNA: TGTGCCAGTAGTACGACCGGGACAGGGAGCTCTGAAGCTTTCTTT. It specifies CASSTTGTGSSEAFF.

This clonotype appeared many times. The V and J genes are TRBV4-2 and TRBJ2-7, with D perhaps assigned TRBD1 or TRBD2 (5 bases each). The V gene lost 0 bases and the J gene lost 4 bases, with 13 bases spanning the gap. Germline loops: CDR1 LGHNA, CDR2 YNFKEQ. This CDR3 has 15 amino acids. The CDR3 region is CASSQERGPAYEQYF. The DNA of the CDR3 is TGTGCCAGCAGCCAAGAGAGGGGACCCGCATACGAGCAGTACTTC.

Points on this clonotype: A single base separates this from a much larger clone, so it may be a read error. The chain is built from TRBV7-9 and TRBJ2-2; no definite D call. The CDR3 has 14 amino acids. CDR1 is SEHNR, CDR2 FQNEAQ, per germline (reference sequence). Trimming removed 8 bases at V and 4 bases at J, with 14 bases between. Here the CDR3 reads CASGPPLGTGELFF. CDR3 bases: TGTGCCAGCGGCCCCCCATTGGGCACCGGGGAGCTGTTTTTT.

This sequence joins TRBV9 and TRBJ2-1; possibly TRBD1 or TRBD2 for D (5 bases each). CDR1 and CDR2 (germline): SGDLS, YYNGEE. Deletions cut 6 bases from V and 8 bases from J, with 18 bases between. The CDR3 has 14 residues. In DNA form, the CDR3 reads TGTGCCAGCATGGAATCTCTGGGGGTCTATGAGCAGTTCTTC. Protein product: CASMESLGVYEQFF.